This T cell receptor (beta chain) was profiled in a study of T cell responses to AZD1222 COVID-19 vaccine. Sequencing was performed with immunoSEQ multiplex PCR; in TCRdb, only in-frame clones are kept and a portion is missing. The sample includes around 76,000 clones, 80% to 90% of them seen just once. CDR1 is MDHEN and CDR2 is SYDVKM in the germline V gene. This CDR3 is built from 15 residues. V gave up 3 bases and J gave up 3 bases; unmatched junction bases: 5. The chain combines TRBV28 with TRBJ2-5, with 9 bases identical to TRBD1. Sequences were derived from peripheral blood, sampled on day 0 of AZD1222 vaccination. The receptor's source is an adult in good health. The CDR3 here is CASSFATGGEETQYF. Here the CDR3 DNA reads TGTGCCAGCAGTTTCGCTACAGGGGGCGAAGAGACCCAGTACTTC.